This T cell receptor beta chain was sequenced during a study of cytomegalovirus exposure and HLA in healthy donors. Between the trimmed V and J ends, which lost 7 bases and 0 bases, there was a span of 13 bases. The CDR3 is 14 amino acids. CDR1 MNHNS and CDR2 SASEGT come from the germline V gene. Vbeta (60) and Jbeta (13) primers were used in the PCR. Sequencing was performed with immunoSEQ multiplex PCR; in TCRdb, only in-frame clones are kept and a portion is missing. With about 200,000 clones in the sample, the ten largest clones hold 0.65% to 0.75%. What was sequenced was PBMCs. This clonotype was obtained from a boy aged 5-17 years in good health and CMV-seronegative. This chain uses TRBV6-1 with TRBJ2-7, with D possibly matching TRBD2 (5 bases). CDR3 amino acids: CASTLQRASYEQYF. The CDR3 region has the DNA TGTGCCAGCACTCTCCAGAGGGCCTCCTACGAGCAGTACTTC.